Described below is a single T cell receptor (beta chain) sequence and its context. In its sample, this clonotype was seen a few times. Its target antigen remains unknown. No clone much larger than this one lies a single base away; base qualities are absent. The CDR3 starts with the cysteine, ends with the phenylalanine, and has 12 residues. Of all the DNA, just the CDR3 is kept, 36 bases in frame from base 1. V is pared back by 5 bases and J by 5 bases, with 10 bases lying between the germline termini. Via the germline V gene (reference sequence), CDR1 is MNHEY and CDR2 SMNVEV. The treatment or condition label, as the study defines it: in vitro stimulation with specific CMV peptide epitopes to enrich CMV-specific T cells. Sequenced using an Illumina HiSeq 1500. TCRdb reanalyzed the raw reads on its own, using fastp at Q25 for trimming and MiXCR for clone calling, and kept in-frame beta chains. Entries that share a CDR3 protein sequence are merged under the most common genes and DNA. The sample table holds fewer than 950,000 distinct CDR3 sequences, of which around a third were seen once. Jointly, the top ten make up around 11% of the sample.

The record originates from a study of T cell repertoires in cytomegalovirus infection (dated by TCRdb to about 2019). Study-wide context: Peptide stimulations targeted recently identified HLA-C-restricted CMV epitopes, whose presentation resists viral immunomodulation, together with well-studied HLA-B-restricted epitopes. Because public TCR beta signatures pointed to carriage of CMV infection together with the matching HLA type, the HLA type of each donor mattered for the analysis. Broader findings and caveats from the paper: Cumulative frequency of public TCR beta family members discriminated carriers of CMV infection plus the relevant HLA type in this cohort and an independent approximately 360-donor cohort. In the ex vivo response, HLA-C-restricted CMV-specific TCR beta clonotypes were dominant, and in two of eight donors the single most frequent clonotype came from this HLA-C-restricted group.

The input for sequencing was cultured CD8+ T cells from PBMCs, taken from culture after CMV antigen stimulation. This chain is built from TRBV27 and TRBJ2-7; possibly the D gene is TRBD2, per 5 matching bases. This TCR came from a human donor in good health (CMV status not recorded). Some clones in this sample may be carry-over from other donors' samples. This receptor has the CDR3 CASSRPGNEQYF. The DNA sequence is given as TGTGCCAGCAGTCGGCCGGGGAACGAGCAGTACTTC.